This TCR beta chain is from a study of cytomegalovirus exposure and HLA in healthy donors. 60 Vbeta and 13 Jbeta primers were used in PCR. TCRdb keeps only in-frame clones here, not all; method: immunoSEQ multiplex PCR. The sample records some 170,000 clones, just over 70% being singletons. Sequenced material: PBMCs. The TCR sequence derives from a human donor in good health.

In DNA, the CDR3 is TGTGCCAGCAGCTTTGGGGGCACAGGGGACTACACCTTC. Protein sequence: CASSFGGTGDYTF. The chain is built from TRBV7-9 and TRBJ1-2, with TRBD1 identical over 7 bases. V lost 3 bases to trimming and J lost 10 bases; unmatched junction nucleotides: 8. Germline CDR1 SEHNR, CDR2 FQNEAQ (reference sequence). This CDR3 is built from 13 residues.